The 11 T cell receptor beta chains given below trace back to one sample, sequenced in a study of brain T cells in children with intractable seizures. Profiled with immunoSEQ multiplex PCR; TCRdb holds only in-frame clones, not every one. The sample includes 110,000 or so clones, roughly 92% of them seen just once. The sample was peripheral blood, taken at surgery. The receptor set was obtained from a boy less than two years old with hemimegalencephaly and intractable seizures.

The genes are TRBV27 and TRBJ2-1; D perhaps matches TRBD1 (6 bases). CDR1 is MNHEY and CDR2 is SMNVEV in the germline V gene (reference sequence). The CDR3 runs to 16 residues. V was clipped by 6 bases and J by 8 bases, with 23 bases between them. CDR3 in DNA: TGTGCCAGCAGCCCCCGGGCGTGGGGGCTCGGAGATGAGCAGTTCTTC. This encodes CASSPRAWGLGDEQFF.

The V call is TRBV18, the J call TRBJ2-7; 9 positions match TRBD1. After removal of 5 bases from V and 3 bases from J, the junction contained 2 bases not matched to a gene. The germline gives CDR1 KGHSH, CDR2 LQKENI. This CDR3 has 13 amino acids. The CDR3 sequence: CASSSGQGYEQYF. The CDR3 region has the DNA TGTGCCAGCTCATCGGGACAGGGCTACGAGCAGTACTTC.

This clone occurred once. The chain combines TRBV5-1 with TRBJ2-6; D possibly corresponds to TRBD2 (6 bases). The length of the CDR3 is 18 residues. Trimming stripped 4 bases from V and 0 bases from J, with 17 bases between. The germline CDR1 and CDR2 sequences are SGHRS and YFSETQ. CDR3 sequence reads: CASSQRARLLSGANVLTF. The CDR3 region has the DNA TGCGCCAGCAGCCAGCGGGCCCGGCTGCTCTCTGGGGCCAACGTCCTGACTTTC.

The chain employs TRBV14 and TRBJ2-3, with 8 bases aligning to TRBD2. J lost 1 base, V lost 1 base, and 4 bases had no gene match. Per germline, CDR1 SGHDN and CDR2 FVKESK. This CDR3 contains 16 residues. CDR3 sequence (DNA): TGTGCCAGCAGCCAAGGAGTACTAGCGGGCACAGATACGCAGTATTTT. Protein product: CASSQGVLAGTDTQYF.

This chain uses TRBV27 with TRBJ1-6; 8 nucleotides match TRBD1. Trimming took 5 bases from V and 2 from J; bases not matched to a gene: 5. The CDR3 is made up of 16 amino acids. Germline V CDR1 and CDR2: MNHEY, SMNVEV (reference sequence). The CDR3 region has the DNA TGTGCCAGCAGTCCCCAGGGGGCGACCTATAATTCACCCCTCCACTTT. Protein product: CASSPQGATYNSPLHF.

The CDR3 nucleotides read TGCAGCGCGAGGGATCGATCGAACACCGGGGAGCTGTTTTTT. It is translated as CSARDRSNTGELFF. The gene calls are TRBV29-1 and TRBJ2-2; the D gene is possibly TRBD2 (5 bases). The CDR3 consists of 14 residues. Trimming removed 7 bases at V and 0 bases at J, with 12 bases between. The germline gives CDR1 SQVTM, CDR2 ANQGSEA.

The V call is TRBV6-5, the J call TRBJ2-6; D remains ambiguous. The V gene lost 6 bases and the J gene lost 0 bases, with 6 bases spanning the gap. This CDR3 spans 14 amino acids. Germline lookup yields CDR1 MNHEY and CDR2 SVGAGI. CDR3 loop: CASRWGSGANVLTF. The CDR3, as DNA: TGTGCCAGCAGGTGGGGCTCTGGGGCCAACGTCCTGACTTTC.

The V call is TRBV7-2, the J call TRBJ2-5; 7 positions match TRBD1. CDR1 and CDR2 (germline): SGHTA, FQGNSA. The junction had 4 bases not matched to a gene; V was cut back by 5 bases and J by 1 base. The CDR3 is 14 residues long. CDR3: CASSRTGVQETQYF. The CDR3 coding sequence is TGTGCCAGCAGCAGAACAGGGGTCCAAGAGACCCAGTACTTC.

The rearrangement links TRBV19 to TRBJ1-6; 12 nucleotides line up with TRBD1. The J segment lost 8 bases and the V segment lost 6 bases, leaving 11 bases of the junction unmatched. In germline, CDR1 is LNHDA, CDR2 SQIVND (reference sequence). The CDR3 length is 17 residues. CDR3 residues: CASRNLLGQGAHSPLHF. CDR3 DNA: TGTGCCAGTAGAAATTTACTGGGACAGGGGGCACATTCACCCCTCCACTTT.

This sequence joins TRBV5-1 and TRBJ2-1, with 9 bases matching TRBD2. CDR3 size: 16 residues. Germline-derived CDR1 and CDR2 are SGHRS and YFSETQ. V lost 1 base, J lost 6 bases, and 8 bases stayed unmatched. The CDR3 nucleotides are TGCGCCAGCAGCTTGTGGGCTAGCGGGATGGCCAATGAGCAGTTCTTC. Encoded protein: CASSLWASGMANEQFF. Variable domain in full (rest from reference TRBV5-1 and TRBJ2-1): KAGVTQTPRYLIKTRGQQVTLSCSPISGHRSVSWYQQTPGQGLQFLFEYFSETQRNKGNFPGRFSGRQFSNSRSEMNVSTLELGDSALYLCASSLWASGMANEQFFGPGTRLTVL.

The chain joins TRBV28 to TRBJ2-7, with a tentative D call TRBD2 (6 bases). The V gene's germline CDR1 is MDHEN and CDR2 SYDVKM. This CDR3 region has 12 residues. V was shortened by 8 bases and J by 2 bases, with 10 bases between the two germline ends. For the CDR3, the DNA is TGTGCCAGCGCGGGGATGGCCTACGAGCAGTACTTC. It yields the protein CASAGMAYEQYF.